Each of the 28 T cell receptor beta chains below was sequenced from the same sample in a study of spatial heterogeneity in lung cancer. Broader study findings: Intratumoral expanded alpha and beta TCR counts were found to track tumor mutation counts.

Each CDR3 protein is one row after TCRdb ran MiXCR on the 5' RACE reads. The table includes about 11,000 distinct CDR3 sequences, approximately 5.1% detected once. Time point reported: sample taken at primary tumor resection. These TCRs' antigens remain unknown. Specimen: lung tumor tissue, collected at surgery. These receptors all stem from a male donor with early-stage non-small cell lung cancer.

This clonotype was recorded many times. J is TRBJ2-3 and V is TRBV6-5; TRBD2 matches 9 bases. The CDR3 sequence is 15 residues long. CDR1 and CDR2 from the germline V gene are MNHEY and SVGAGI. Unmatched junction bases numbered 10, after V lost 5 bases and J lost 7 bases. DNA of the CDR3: TGTGCCAGCAGTCGACTCCGCGGGAGGGCCAATACGCAGTATTTT. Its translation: CASSRLRGRANTQYF.

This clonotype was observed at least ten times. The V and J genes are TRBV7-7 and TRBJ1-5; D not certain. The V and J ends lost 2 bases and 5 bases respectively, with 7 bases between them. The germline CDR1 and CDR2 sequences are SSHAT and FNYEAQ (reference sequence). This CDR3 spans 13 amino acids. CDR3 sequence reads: CASSLSLDQPQHF. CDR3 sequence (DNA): TGTGCCAGCAGCTTATCTTTAGATCAGCCCCAGCATTTT.

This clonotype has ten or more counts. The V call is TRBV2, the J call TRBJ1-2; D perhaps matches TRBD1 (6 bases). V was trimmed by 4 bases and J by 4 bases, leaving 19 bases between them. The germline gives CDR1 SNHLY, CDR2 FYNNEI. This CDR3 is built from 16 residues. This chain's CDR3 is CASSVVADRLLYGYTF. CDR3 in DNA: TGTGCCAGCAGTGTTGTTGCGGACAGACTGCTCTATGGCTACACCTTC. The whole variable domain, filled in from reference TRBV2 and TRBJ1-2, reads EPEVTQTPSHQVTQMGQEVILRCVPISNHLYFYWYRQILGQKVEFLVSFYNNEISEKSEIFDDQFSVERPDGSNFTLKIRSTKLEDSAMYFCASSVVADRLLYGYTFGSGTRLTVV.

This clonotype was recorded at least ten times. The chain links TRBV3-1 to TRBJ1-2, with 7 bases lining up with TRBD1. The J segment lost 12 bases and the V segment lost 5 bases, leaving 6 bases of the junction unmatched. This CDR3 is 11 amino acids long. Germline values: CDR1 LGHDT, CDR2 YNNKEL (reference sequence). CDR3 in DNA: TGTGCCAGCAGCGGCAGAGGGGGCGACACCTTC. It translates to CASSGRGGDTF.

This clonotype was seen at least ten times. Here the CDR3 DNA reads TGCAGTGCCCTGAGCGGAGAAGAGACCCAGTACTTC. Translated, it gives CSALSGEETQYF. V is TRBV20-1 and J is TRBJ2-5, with D possibly TRBD2 on 5 matching bases. V was clipped by 6 bases and J by 3 bases, with 11 bases between them. This CDR3 spans 12 amino acids. The V gene's germline CDR1 is DFQATT and CDR2 SNEGSKA (reference sequence).

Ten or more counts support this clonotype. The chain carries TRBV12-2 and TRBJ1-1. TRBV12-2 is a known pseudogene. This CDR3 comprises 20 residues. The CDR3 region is CASRLVEVAPGLEVHTEAFF. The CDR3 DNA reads TGTGCAAGTCGCTTAGTTGAGGTGGCGCCGGGCCTAGAGGTACACACTGAAGCTTTCTTT.

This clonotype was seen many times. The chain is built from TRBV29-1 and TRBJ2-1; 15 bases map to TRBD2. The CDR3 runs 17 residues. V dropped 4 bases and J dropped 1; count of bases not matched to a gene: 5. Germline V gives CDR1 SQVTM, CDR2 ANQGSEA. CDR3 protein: CSVAGLAGGRSYNEQFF. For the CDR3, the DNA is TGCAGCGTTGCCGGACTAGCGGGGGGGAGATCCTACAATGAGCAGTTCTTC.

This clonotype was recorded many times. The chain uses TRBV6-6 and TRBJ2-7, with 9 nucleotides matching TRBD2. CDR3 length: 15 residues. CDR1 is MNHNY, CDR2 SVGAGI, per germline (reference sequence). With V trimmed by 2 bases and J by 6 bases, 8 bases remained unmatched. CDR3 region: CASSYPQAGGPEQYF. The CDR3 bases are TGTGCCAGCAGTTACCCCCAAGCGGGAGGACCCGAGCAGTACTTC.

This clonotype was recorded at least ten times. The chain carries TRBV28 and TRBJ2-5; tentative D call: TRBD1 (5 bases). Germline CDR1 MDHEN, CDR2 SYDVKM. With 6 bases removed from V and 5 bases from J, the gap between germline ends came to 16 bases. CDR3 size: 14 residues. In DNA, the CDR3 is TGTGCCAGCAGCAACCAGGGTGGAGTTGAGACCCAGTACTTC. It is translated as CASSNQGGVETQYF.

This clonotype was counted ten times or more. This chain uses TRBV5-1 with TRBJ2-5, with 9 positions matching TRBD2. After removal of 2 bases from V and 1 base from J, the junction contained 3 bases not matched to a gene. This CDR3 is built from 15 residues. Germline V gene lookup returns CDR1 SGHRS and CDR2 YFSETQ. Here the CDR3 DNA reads TGCGCCAGCAGCTTTCAGCGGGAGGCCCAAGAGACCCAGTACTTC. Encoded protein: CASSFQREAQETQYF.

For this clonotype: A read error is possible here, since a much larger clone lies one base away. The CDR3 here is CSAREGQGKKESQYF. The CDR3 DNA reads as TGCAGTGCCCGGGAGGGCCAGGGGAAGAAAGAGTCCCAGTACTTC. The chain links TRBV20-1 to TRBJ2-5; 8 bases are shared with TRBD2. Germline V gene sequence: CDR1 DFQATT, CDR2 SNEGSKA (reference sequence). This CDR3 has 15 residues.

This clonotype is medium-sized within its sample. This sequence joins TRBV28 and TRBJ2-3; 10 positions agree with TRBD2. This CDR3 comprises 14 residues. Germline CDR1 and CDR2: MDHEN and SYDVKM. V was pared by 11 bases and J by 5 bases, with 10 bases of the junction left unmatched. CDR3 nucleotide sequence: TGTGCCCATGGGGCTAGCGGGAGTAAAGATACGCAGTATTTT. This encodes CAHGASGSKDTQYF.

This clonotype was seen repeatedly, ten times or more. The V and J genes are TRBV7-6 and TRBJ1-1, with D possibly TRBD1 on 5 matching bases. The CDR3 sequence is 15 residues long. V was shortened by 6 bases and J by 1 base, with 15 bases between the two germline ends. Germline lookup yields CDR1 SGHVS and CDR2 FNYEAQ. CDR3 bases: TGTGCCAGCAGTTTGCGGGGCCGCTCGAACACTGAAGCTTTCTTT. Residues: CASSLRGRSNTEAFF.

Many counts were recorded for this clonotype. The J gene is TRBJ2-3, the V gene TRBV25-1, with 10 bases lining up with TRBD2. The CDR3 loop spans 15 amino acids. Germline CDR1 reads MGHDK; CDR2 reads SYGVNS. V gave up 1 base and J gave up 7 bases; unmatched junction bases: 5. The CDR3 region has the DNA TGTGCCAGCAGTGAATGGATAGCGGGGGGAAATACGCAGTATTTT. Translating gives CASSEWIAGGNTQYF.

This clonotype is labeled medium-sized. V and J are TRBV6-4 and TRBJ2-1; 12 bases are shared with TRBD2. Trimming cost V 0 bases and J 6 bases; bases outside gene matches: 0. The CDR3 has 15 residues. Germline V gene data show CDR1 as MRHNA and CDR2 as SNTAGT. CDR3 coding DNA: TGTGCCAGCAGTGACTCGACTAGCGGGAGCAATGAGCAGTTCTTC. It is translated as CASSDSTSGSNEQFF.

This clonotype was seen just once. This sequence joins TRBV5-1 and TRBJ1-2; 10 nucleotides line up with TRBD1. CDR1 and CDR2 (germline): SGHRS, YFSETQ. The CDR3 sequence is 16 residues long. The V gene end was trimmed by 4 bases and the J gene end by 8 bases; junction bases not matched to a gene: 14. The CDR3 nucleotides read TGCGCCAGCAGCGTGTCCGGGACAGGGGCGATCGGCGGCTACACCTTC. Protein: CASSVSGTGAIGGYTF. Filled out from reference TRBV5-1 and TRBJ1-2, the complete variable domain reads KAGVTQTPRYLIKTRGQQVTLSCSPISGHRSVSWYQQTPGQGLQFLFEYFSETQRNKGNFPGRFSGRQFSNSRSEMNVSTLELGDSALYLCASSVSGTGAIGGYTFGSGTRLTVV.

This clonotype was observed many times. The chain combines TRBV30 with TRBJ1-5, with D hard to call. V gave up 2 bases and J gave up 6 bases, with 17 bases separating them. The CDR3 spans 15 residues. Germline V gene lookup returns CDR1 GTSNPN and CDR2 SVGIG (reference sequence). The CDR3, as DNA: TGTGCCTGGAGTCTACACGGGGAGTTTGGTCAGCCCCAGCATTTT. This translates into CAWSLHGEFGQPQHF.

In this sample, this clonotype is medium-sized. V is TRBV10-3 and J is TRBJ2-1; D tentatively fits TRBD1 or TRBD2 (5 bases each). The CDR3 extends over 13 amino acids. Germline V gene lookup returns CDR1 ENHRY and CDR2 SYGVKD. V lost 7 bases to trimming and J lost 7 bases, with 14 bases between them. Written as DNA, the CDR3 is TGTGCCATCACCACCCTCGAGGGGAATGAGCAGTTCTTC. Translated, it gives CAITTLEGNEQFF.

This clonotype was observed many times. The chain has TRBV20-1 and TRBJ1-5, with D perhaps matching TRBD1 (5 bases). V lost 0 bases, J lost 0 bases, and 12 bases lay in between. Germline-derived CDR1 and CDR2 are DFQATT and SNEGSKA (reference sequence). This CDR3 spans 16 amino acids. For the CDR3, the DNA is TGCAGTGCTAGAGAGTGGGGCCACGATAGCAATCAGCCCCAGCATTTT. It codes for CSAREWGHDSNQPQHF.

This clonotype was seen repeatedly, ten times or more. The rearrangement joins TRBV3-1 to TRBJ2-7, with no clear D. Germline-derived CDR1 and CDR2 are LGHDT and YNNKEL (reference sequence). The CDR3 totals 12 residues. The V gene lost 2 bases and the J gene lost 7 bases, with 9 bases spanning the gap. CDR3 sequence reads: CASSQSEVEQYF. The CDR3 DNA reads TGTGCCAGCAGCCAATCCGAGGTGGAGCAGTACTTC.

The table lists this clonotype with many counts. The CDR3 sequence: CSASRVPAQYF. The CDR3 DNA reads TGCAGTGCTAGCAGAGTCCCGGCCCAGTACTTC. The chain joins TRBV20-1 to TRBJ2-5; the D is unclear. The CDR3 consists of 11 residues. With 3 bases removed from V and 9 bases from J, the gap between germline ends came to 11 bases. CDR1 and CDR2 from the germline V gene are DFQATT and SNEGSKA (reference sequence).

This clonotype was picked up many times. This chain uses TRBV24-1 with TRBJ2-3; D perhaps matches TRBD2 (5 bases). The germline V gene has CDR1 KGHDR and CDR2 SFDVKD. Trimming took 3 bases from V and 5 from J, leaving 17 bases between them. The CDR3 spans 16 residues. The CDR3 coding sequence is TGTGCCACCAGTGATCGGCGGACTGGGTCGAGAGATACGCAGTATTTT. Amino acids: CATSDRRTGSRDTQYF.

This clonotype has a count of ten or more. The CDR3 DNA sequence: TGTGCTAGTGGTTTGGGCCAGGGAGGTGGCTACACCTTC. This sequence encodes CASGLGQGGGYTF. The genes are TRBV12-5 and TRBJ1-2, with D maybe TRBD1 (5 bases). The CDR3 contains 13 residues. Per germline, CDR1 LGHNT and CDR2 FRNRAP. V lost 1 base and J lost 7, with 10 bases in between.

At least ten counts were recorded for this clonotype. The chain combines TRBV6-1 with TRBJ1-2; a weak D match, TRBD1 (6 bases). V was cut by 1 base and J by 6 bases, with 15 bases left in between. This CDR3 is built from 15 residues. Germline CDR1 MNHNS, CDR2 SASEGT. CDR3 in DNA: TGTGCCAGCAGTGAAGTGGGGGGCGCGGCCAATGGCTACACCTTC. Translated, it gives CASSEVGGAANGYTF.

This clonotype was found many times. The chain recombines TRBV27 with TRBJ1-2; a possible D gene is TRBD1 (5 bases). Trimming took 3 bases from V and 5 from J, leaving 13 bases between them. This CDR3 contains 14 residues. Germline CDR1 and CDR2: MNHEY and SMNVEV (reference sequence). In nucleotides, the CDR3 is TGTGCCAGCAGTTTCCGGGGGGGTGTTTATGGCTACACCTTC. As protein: CASSFRGGVYGYTF.

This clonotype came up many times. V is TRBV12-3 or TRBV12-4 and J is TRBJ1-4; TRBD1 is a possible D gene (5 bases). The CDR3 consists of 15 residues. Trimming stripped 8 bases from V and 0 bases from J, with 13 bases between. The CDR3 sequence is CASRSDRATNEKLFF. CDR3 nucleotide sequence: TGTGCCAGCCGGTCCGACAGAGCAACTAATGAAAAACTGTTTTTT.

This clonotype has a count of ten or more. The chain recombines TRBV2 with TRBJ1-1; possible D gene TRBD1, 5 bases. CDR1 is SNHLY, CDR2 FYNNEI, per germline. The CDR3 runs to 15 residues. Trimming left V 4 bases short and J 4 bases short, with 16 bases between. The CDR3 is CASSGPGGGGTEAFF. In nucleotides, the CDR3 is TGTGCCAGCAGTGGACCAGGAGGTGGGGGCACTGAAGCTTTCTTT.

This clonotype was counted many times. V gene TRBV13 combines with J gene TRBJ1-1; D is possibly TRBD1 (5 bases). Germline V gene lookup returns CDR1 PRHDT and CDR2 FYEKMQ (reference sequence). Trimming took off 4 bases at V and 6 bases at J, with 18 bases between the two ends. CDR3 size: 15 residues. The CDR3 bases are TGTGCCAGCAGCTCCGCCGGGACGCATGGCCCTGAAGCTTTCTTT. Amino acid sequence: CASSSAGTHGPEAFF.